Sequencing of this T cell receptor beta chain was carried out in a study of T cells in Graves' hyperthyroidism and ophthalmopathy. Across the study: Specimen type is peripheral blood, collected at initial diagnosis prior to any treatment.

From approximately 9.5 ml of fresh peripheral blood, PBMCs were isolated. Regions amplified from RNA transcripts were the TCR beta CDR3 regions. A first-round RT-PCR of the TCR CDR3 used the HTBI primer set. TCRdb re-called the multiplex PCR reads through MiXCR, storing one row per CDR3 protein. The repertoire includes hundreds of thousands of distinct CDR3 sequences, about a sixth of them detected once, and roughly 44% sits in the top ten. Germline CDR1 reads SGHRS; CDR2 reads YFSETQ. V lost 0 bases, J lost 2 bases, and 8 bases lay in between. The CDR3 runs 14 residues. This clonotype showed up many times. Its target is not known. Study-level findings and limits: Model-based prediction identified ophthalmopathy a median around 6.5 months prior to its onset. Also found in blood were most expanded thyroid clonotypes above 0.001.

The material sequenced was blood. The TCR originated in a man in his forties or fifties with Graves' hyperthyroidism. The rearrangement uses TRBV5-1 and TRBJ2-5; no definite D call. In DNA, the CDR3 is TGCGCCAGCAGCTTGGGGAGCACACAAGAGACCCAGTACTTC. Translated, it gives CASSLGSTQETQYF. The whole variable domain, filled in from reference TRBV5-1 and TRBJ2-5, reads KAGVTQTPRYLIKTRGQQVTLSCSPISGHRSVSWYQQTPGQGLQFLFEYFSETQRNKGNFPGRFSGRQFSNSRSEMNVSTLELGDSALYLCASSLGSTQETQYFGPGTRLLVL.